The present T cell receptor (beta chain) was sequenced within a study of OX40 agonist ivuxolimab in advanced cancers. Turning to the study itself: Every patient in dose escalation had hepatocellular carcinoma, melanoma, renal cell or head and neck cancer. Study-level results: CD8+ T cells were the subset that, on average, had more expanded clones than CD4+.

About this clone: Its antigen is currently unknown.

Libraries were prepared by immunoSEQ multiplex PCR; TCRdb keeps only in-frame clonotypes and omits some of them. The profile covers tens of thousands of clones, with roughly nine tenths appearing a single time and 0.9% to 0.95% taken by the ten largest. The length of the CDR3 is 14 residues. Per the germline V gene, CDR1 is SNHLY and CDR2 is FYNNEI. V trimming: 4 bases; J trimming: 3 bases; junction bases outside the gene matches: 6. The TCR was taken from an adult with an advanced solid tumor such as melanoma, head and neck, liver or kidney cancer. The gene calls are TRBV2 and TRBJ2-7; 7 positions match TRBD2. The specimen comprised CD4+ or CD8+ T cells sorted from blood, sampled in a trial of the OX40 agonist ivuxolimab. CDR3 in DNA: TGTGCCAGCAGTGCGTCTAGCGGTATCTACGAGCAGTACTTC. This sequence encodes CASSASSGIYEQYF.